This entry lists 9 T cell receptor beta chains sequenced from one sample in a study of CD8 T cells in ankylosing spondylitis. Study results and limitations: For ankylosing spondylitis blood, a TCR beta motif of eight or nine highly homologous variants appeared characteristic.

TCRdb independently ran MiXCR on the 5' RACE reads; one entry per CDR3 protein. The repertoire holds roughly 450,000 distinct CDR3 sequences, with 26% as singletons. No antigen has been assigned to these receptors. The specimen was blood, either unsorted or a sorted T cell fraction (not recorded which). These receptors originate from a male donor with ankylosing spondylitis.

This clonotype has a handful of counts. The genes are TRBV11-2 and TRBJ1-4; TRBD1 is a possible D gene (6 bases). The V gene lost 2 bases and the J gene lost 5 bases, with 12 bases spanning the gap. Germline V gene data show CDR1 as SGHAT and CDR2 as FQNNGV. The CDR3 length is 15 residues. Here the CDR3 DNA reads TGTGCCAGCAGCTTACGGGGGGGCAGGAATGAAAAACTGTTTTTT. This translates into CASSLRGGRNEKLFF.

This clonotype was counted between two and nine times. J is TRBJ2-5 and V is TRBV7-9, with D possibly matching TRBD2 (5 bases). V lost 1 base to trimming and J lost 5 bases, with 11 bases between them. CDR3 length equals 14 residues. Germline values: CDR1 SEHNR, CDR2 FQNEAQ (reference sequence). CDR3 region: CASSLDRTGETQYF. DNA of the CDR3: TGTGCCAGCAGCTTAGATCGGACTGGGGAGACCCAGTACTTC.

Turning to this clonotype: One end of the junction does not line up with germline, which may come from a read error. V is TRBV11-2 and J is TRBJ1-3; TRBD1 matches 7 bases. There are 17 residues in the CDR3. CDR1 SGHAT and CDR2 FQNNGV come from the germline V gene. CDR3 residues: CASSSPYLTGAGNTTYF. The CDR3 DNA reads TGTGCCAGCAGCTCGCCCTACCTAACAGGGGCTGGAAACACCACATATTTT.

The chain carries TRBV10-3 and TRBJ1-2, with 9 bases matching TRBD1. The CDR3 spans 13 residues. Germline V gives CDR1 ENHRY, CDR2 SYGVKD. Trimming took 6 bases from V and 7 from J; bases not matched to a gene: 6. The CDR3 region has the DNA TGTGCCATCAGCGGACAGGGGCTCGGTGGCTACACCTTC. Protein sequence: CAISGQGLGGYTF.

This clonotype was counted only a few times. V usage is TRBV27 and J usage is TRBJ1-2, with D possibly being TRBD1 (5 bases). The germline CDR1 and CDR2 sequences are MNHEY and SMNVEV (reference sequence). CDR3 length: 16 amino acids. V was pared by 7 bases and J by 7 bases, with 25 bases between. CDR3 sequence reads: CASTVGGGDRQRGYTF. CDR3 nucleotides: TGTGCCAGCACCGTGGGGGGAGGGGACCGTCAACGTGGCTACACCTTC.

The genes are TRBV12-3 or TRBV12-4 and TRBJ2-6, with D unclear. Between the trimmed V and J ends, which lost 0 bases and 2 bases, there was a span of 8 bases. The CDR3 consists of 16 residues. The CDR3 DNA sequence: TGTGCCAGCAGTTTAGCCCTGGTCGCTGGGGCCAACGTCCTGACTTTC. Residues: CASSLALVAGANVLTF.

This clonotype showed up just a few times. The rearrangement uses TRBV6-5 and TRBJ2-5, with D unresolved. Germline V gene data show CDR1 as MNHEY and CDR2 as SVGAGI. This CDR3 is built from 16 residues. The germline V and J ends were trimmed by 0 bases and 1 base, with 12 bases remaining between them. The DNA for the CDR3 is TGTGCCAGCAGTTACTCGTACTCTACGGGCCAAGAGACCCAGTACTTC. The encoded protein is CASSYSYSTGQETQYF.

The chain links TRBV12-3 or TRBV12-4 to TRBJ2-6; 8 bases match TRBD1. Trimming took 5 bases from V and 0 from J; bases not matched to a gene: 6. This CDR3 comprises 17 residues. Written as DNA, the CDR3 is TGTGCCAGCAGTACACGACAGGGGACCTCTGGGGCCAACGTCCTGACTTTC. This encodes CASSTRQGTSGANVLTF.

This clonotype was recorded a few times. The chain employs TRBV3-1 and TRBJ2-1; D perhaps matches TRBD1 (5 bases). The V and J ends lost 4 bases and 9 bases respectively, with 10 bases between them. CDR3 length equals 12 residues. CDR1 is LGHDT, CDR2 YNNKEL, per germline (reference sequence). The CDR3: CASSPLRGEQFF. The CDR3 DNA reads as TGTGCCAGCAGCCCACTTAGGGGTGAGCAGTTCTTC.